A selection of T cell receptor beta chains follows, all from one sample in a study of read filtering for tumor transcriptome and immune sequencing. TCRdb called the reads again in MiXCR, with one record for every CDR3 protein. The sample records some 39,000 distinct CDR3 sequences, 14% being singletons. The sample was a population of CD138-negative cells sorted from bone marrow. Every receptor here comes from a donor at least 40 years old with multiple myeloma. CDR3s include the opening cysteine and the closing phenylalanine or tryptophan. The order of the fields is J gene, V gene, clone size, D gene, CDR3 DNA, CDR3 protein. D genes are given only for firm matches. Where a row states a size, it is once, few, many or the class of an expanded clone; other rows omit it.

J gene: TRBJ1-1
V gene: TRBV6-2/TRBV6-3
clone size: many
D gene: NA
CDR3 DNA: TGTGCCAGCAGTAGTTACACCATGAACACTGAAGCTTTCTTT
CDR3 protein: CASSSYTMNTEAFF

J gene: TRBJ2-5
V gene: TRBV18
clone size: many
D gene: NA
CDR3 DNA: TGTGCCAGCTCACCTTCCGGGGTAGGAGAGACCCAGTACTTC
CDR3 protein: CASSPSGVGETQYF

J gene: TRBJ1-1
V gene: TRBV7-2
clone size: few
D gene: TRBD1
CDR3 DNA: TGTGCCAGCAGCCTCCGACAGGGCATGAACACTGAAGCTTTCTTT
CDR3 protein: CASSLRQGMNTEAFF

J gene: TRBJ1-2
V gene: TRBV6-1
clone size: many
D gene: NA
CDR3 DNA: TGTGCCAGCAGTGGGAGACAGGTTACTGGGGTTAACTATGGCTACACCTTC
CDR3 protein: CASSGRQVTGVNYGYTF

J gene: TRBJ1-5
V gene: TRBV6-8
clone size: many
D gene: NA
CDR3 DNA: TGTGCCAGCTCATTCGCAGGGTTGAATCAGCCCCAGCATTTT
CDR3 protein: CASSFAGLNQPQHF

J gene: TRBJ2-1
V gene: TRBV20-1
clone size: many
D gene: TRBD2
CDR3 DNA: TGCAGTGCTGACCCCCCGACTAGCGGGGCGTACAATGAGCAGTTCTTC
CDR3 protein: CSADPPTSGAYNEQFF

J gene: TRBJ2-6
V gene: TRBV12-3/TRBV12-4
clone size: many
D gene: NA
CDR3 DNA: TGTGCCAGCAGTTACAGCTCTGGGGCCAACGTCCTGACTTTC
CDR3 protein: CASSYSSGANVLTF

J gene: TRBJ2-5
V gene: TRBV20-1
clone size: many
D gene: NA
CDR3 DNA: TGCAGTGCTACGTTAGAGACCCAGTACTTC
CDR3 protein: CSATLETQYF

J gene: TRBJ2-1
V gene: TRBV12-3/TRBV12-4
clone size: many
D gene: NA
CDR3 DNA: TGTGCCAGCAGCCCTGTATTAAGATGGATTTACAATGAGCAGTTCTTC
CDR3 protein: CASSPVLRWIYNEQFF

J gene: TRBJ2-2
V gene: TRBV19
clone size: many
D gene: NA
CDR3 DNA: TGTGCCAGTAGTATGAACACCGGGGAGCTGTTTTTT
CDR3 protein: CASSMNTGELFF

J gene: TRBJ2-3
V gene: TRBV24-1
clone size: few
D gene: TRBD1
CDR3 DNA: TGTGCCACCAGTGCCGCCGGGACAGGGACAGATACGCAGTATTTT
CDR3 protein: CATSAAGTGTDTQYF

J gene: TRBJ1-5
V gene: TRBV20-1
clone size: many
D gene: NA
CDR3 DNA: TGCAGTGCTAGAGTTCCGGGCAGCAATCAGCCCCAGCATTTT
CDR3 protein: CSARVPGSNQPQHF

J gene: TRBJ2-5
V gene: TRBV7-9
clone size: few
D gene: TRBD2
CDR3 DNA: TGTGCCAGCAGCTTATCTAGCGGGCCCGAGGAGACCCAGTACTTC
CDR3 protein: CASSLSSGPEETQYF

J gene: TRBJ2-3
V gene: TRBV7-9
clone size: many
D gene: NA
CDR3 DNA: TGTGCCAGCAGCTTAGCGGTGAGCGATACGCAGTATTTT
CDR3 protein: CASSLAVSDTQYF

J gene: TRBJ1-1
V gene: TRBV20-1
clone size: NA
D gene: NA
CDR3 DNA: TGCAGTGCTAGAGACGGGGTCGATGCTTTCTTT
CDR3 protein: CSARDGVDAFF

J gene: TRBJ2-1
V gene: TRBV28
clone size: few
D gene: NA
CDR3 DNA: TGTGCCACCGGGGCGAATGAGCAGTTCTTC
CDR3 protein: CATGANEQFF

J gene: TRBJ2-7
V gene: TRBV12-3/TRBV12-4
clone size: few
D gene: NA
CDR3 DNA: TGTGCCAGCAGTTTGAAAGCCCACGAGCAGTACTTC
CDR3 protein: CASSLKAHEQYF

J gene: TRBJ2-2
V gene: TRBV5-1
clone size: few
D gene: NA
CDR3 DNA: TGCGCCAGCAGCTTGCCTAGGGCGGGGTCGAACACCGGGGAGCTGTTTTTT
CDR3 protein: CASSLPRAGSNTGELFF

J gene: TRBJ2-2
V gene: TRBV10-2
clone size: many
D gene: NA
CDR3 DNA: TGCGCCAGCACCCCGTCCGGGGGTGGGAACGGGGAGCTGTTTTTT
CDR3 protein: CASTPSGGGNGELFF

J gene: TRBJ1-4
V gene: TRBV28
clone size: many
D gene: NA
CDR3 DNA: TGTGCCAGCAGTTCGGCCGGGATCGGATACGAAAAACTGTTTTTT
CDR3 protein: CASSSAGIGYEKLFF

J gene: TRBJ2-7
V gene: TRBV28
clone size: NA
D gene: NA
CDR3 DNA: TGTGCCAGCAGGAAGACAGGTTCCTACGAGCAGTACTTC
CDR3 protein: CASRKTGSYEQYF

J gene: TRBJ2-2
V gene: TRBV5-1
clone size: many
D gene: NA
CDR3 DNA: TGCGCCAGCAGCCGCTTGAAGACAATGAACACCGGGGAGCTGTTTTTT
CDR3 protein: CASSRLKTMNTGELFF

J gene: TRBJ2-2
V gene: TRBV29-1
clone size: many
D gene: TRBD1
CDR3 DNA: TGCAGCGTTGAAAAATGGGACAGGGCAACCGGGGAGCTGTTTTTT
CDR3 protein: CSVEKWDRATGELFF

J gene: TRBJ1-2
V gene: TRBV19
clone size: many
D gene: NA
CDR3 DNA: TGTGCCAGTAGTGGGCTAAACTATGGCTACACCTTC
CDR3 protein: CASSGLNYGYTF

J gene: TRBJ2-5
V gene: TRBV7-9
clone size: NA
D gene: NA
CDR3 DNA: TGTGCCAGCAGCTTAGGATTTGGGAATACCCAGTACTTC
CDR3 protein: CASSLGFGNTQYF

J gene: TRBJ2-2
V gene: TRBV10-3
clone size: many
D gene: NA
CDR3 DNA: TGTGCCATTAAACGGGACACCGGGGAGCTGTTTTTT
CDR3 protein: CAIKRDTGELFF

J gene: TRBJ2-3
V gene: TRBV7-7
clone size: many
D gene: TRBD1
CDR3 DNA: TGTGCTAGCAGCTGGGGACAGGGATCCACAGATACGCAGTATTTT
CDR3 protein: CASSWGQGSTDTQYF

J gene: TRBJ2-1
V gene: TRBV6-2/TRBV6-3
clone size: many
D gene: NA
CDR3 DNA: TGTGCCAGCGCCTTAGAGGGAAACAATGAGCAGTTCTTC
CDR3 protein: CASALEGNNEQFF

J gene: TRBJ2-7
V gene: TRBV2
clone size: many
D gene: NA
CDR3 DNA: TGTGCCAGCAGTGGAATAGGGAACGAGCAGTACTTC
CDR3 protein: CASSGIGNEQYF

J gene: TRBJ1-1
V gene: TRBV14
clone size: many
D gene: TRBD1
CDR3 DNA: TGTGCCAGCAGCCAAACCCGGGACAGGTATCTAAACACTGAAGCTTTCTTT
CDR3 protein: CASSQTRDRYLNTEAFF

J gene: TRBJ1-5
V gene: TRBV5-1
clone size: many
D gene: TRBD1
CDR3 DNA: TGCGCCAGCAGCTGGAGACAGGGAGGGAGCACAGATACGCAGCATTTT
CDR3 protein: CASSWRQGGSTDTQHF

J gene: TRBJ2-3
V gene: TRBV7-9
clone size: many
D gene: NA
CDR3 DNA: TGTGCCAGCAGGGCTCGAGGGGACCTACAGTATTTT
CDR3 protein: CASRARGDLQYF

J gene: TRBJ2-3
V gene: TRBV12-3/TRBV12-4
clone size: many
D gene: TRBD2
CDR3 DNA: TGTGCCAGCAGCCCCGTGTCACTAGCGGGGGGGCATAAAGATACGCAGTATTTT
CDR3 protein: CASSPVSLAGGHKDTQYF

J gene: TRBJ2-4
V gene: TRBV20-1
clone size: many
D gene: NA
CDR3 DNA: TGCAGTGCTAGAGAGGGGGAGATAGCCAAAAACATTCAGTACTTC
CDR3 protein: CSAREGEIAKNIQYF

J gene: TRBJ2-1
V gene: TRBV7-2
clone size: many
D gene: NA
CDR3 DNA: TGTGCCAGCAGCTTATTTTGGAAATGTGAGTTC
CDR3 protein: CASSLFWKCEF

J gene: TRBJ1-5
V gene: TRBV20-1
clone size: many
D gene: NA
CDR3 DNA: TGCAGTGCTAGAGCAAGGGGTCATCAGCCCCAGCATTTT
CDR3 protein: CSARARGHQPQHF

J gene: TRBJ2-3
V gene: TRBV20-1
clone size: NA
D gene: NA
CDR3 DNA: TGCAGTGCTAGAGATCCTCAGAGCACAGATACGCAGTATTTT
CDR3 protein: CSARDPQSTDTQYF

J gene: TRBJ1-6
V gene: TRBV5-4
clone size: many
D gene: NA
CDR3 DNA: TGTGCCAGCAGCGCAAACAGGGAATGGTCACCCCTCCACTTT
CDR3 protein: CASSANREWSPLHF

J gene: TRBJ1-2
V gene: TRBV20-1
clone size: many
D gene: NA
CDR3 DNA: TGCAGTGCTAGAGTAGGAGGTGACTATGGCTACACCTTC
CDR3 protein: CSARVGGDYGYTF

J gene: TRBJ2-1
V gene: TRBV7-9
clone size: many
D gene: NA
CDR3 DNA: TGTGCCAGCAGCCAAACGGGCGAGCAGTTCTTC
CDR3 protein: CASSQTGEQFF

J gene: TRBJ2-3
V gene: TRBV6-2/TRBV6-3
clone size: many
D gene: NA
CDR3 DNA: TGTGCCAGCAGCCTGGGACGGAACACAGATACGCAGTATTTT
CDR3 protein: CASSLGRNTDTQYF

J gene: TRBJ1-4
V gene: TRBV5-1
clone size: many
D gene: NA
CDR3 DNA: TGCGCCAGCAGAAGTCAGGCGGCCACGGAAAAACTGTTTTTT
CDR3 protein: CASRSQAATEKLFF

J gene: TRBJ2-7
V gene: TRBV3-1
clone size: many
D gene: NA
CDR3 DNA: TGTGCCAGCAGCCAAGAATTTCGGTGGGGCCAGAGCTCCTACGAGCAGTACTTC
CDR3 protein: CASSQEFRWGQSSYEQYF

J gene: TRBJ1-1
V gene: TRBV5-1
clone size: many
D gene: TRBD1
CDR3 DNA: TGCGCCAGCAGCTCGGACAGGGCGGAAACTGAAGCTTTCTTT
CDR3 protein: CASSSDRAETEAFF

J gene: TRBJ2-7
V gene: TRBV5-1
clone size: many
D gene: NA
CDR3 DNA: TGCGCCAGCAGCCCAACCCCAGAGGGATTCTCCTACGAGCAGTACTTC
CDR3 protein: CASSPTPEGFSYEQYF